Sequencing of this T cell receptor (beta chain) was carried out in a study of technical replicates of blood from a few donors. Method: immunoSEQ multiplex PCR; TCRdb's copy keeps in-frame clones and lacks some. The sample lists around 79,000 clones; roughly 90% were seen once. This clone is a singleton in its sample. Per germline, CDR1 LNHDA and CDR2 SQIVND (reference sequence). Between the trimmed V and J ends, which lost 5 bases and 3 bases, there was a span of 11 bases. The CDR3 extends over 14 amino acids. Sequencing input: T cells isolated from PBMCs. This receptor was obtained from a human donor in good health. This chain connects TRBV19 to TRBJ1-5; D is perhaps TRBD1 (6 bases). CDR3 in DNA: TGTGCCAGTAGTCACCGGGACATCAATCAGCCCCAGCATTTT. The encoded protein is CASSHRDINQPQHF.